This is a list of T cell receptor beta chains from one sample in a study of molecular identifiers for immune sequencing clone quantification. TCRdb re-called the PCR reads with MiXCR, one entry per CDR3 protein. The sample yields a few hundred thousand distinct CDR3 sequences, about 25% seen once. The sample consisted of naive CD8+ T cells from blood, with Jurkat cell RNA spiked in. All receptors derive from a human donor in good health. Some libraries in this study had Jurkat cell RNA spiked in. Both conserved end residues are part of each CDR3. Each record gives: J gene, V gene, CDR3 protein.

TRBJ2-5 | TRBV12-3/TRBV12-4 | CASSSPRDETQYF
TRBJ2-7 | TRBV6-5 | CASSYSTGGGLEQYF
TRBJ1-2 | TRBV30 | CATKGRTDLNYGYTF
TRBJ2-5 | TRBV20-1 | CSARDRGLAGGLGETQYF
TRBJ2-3 | TRBV19 | CASSYPDRGQTDTQYF
TRBJ2-6 | TRBV2 | CASSEEGWTDRSGANVLTF
TRBJ2-5 | TRBV7-9 | CASSYTSGTGVYQETQYF
TRBJ2-1 | TRBV30 | CAWSSGSVSYNEQFF
TRBJ2-7 | TRBV13 | CASSSRDRAGAQYF
TRBJ1-1 | TRBV12-3/TRBV12-4 | CASSRGGATEAFF
TRBJ2-3 | TRBV29-1 | CSVPLTGTDTQYF
TRBJ1-1 | TRBV30 | CACTPNTGAFF
TRBJ2-3 | TRBV29-1 | CSATPVDSFADTQYF
TRBJ2-1 | TRBV12-3/TRBV12-4 | CASSFDSDNEQSF
TRBJ2-4 | TRBV14 | CASSQGDHRGSNIQYF
TRBJ1-3 | TRBV2 | CASSGTVFTYSGNTIYF
TRBJ2-7 | TRBV30 | CAWTGGSYEQYF
TRBJ2-7 | TRBV7-2 | CASRHSWEQYF
TRBJ1-1 | TRBV15 | CATSRDLGGVTEAFF